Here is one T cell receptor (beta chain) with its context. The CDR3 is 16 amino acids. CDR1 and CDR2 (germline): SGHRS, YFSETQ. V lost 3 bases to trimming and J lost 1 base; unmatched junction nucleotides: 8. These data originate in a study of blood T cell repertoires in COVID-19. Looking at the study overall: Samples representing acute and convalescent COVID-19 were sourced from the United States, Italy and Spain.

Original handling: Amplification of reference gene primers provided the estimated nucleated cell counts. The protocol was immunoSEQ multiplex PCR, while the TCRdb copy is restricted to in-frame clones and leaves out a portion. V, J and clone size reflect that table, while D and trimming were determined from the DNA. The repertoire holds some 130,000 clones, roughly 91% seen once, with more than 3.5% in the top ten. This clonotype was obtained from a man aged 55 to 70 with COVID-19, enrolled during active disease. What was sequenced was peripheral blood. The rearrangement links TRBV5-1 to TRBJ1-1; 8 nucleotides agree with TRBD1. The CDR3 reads CASSSQPGTGNTEAFF. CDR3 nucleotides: TGCGCCAGCAGCTCCCAGCCCGGGACAGGGAACACTGAAGCTTTCTTT. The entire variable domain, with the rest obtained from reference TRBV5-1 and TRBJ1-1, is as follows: KAGVTQTPRYLIKTRGQQVTLSCSPISGHRSVSWYQQTPGQGLQFLFEYFSETQRNKGNFPGRFSGRQFSNSRSEMNVSTLELGDSALYLCASSSQPGTGNTEAFFGQGTRLTVV.